This TCR beta chain was documented in a study of blood T cell repertoires in COVID-19. The assay was immunoSEQ multiplex PCR, and TCRdb's table has in-frame clones only and misses some. The table includes roughly 250,000 clones, about 91% detected once. Material for sequencing was peripheral blood. This TCR derives from a young adult with COVID-19, enrolled during active disease.

The chain's CDR3 is CASSLGTSTYEQYF. CDR3 nucleotides: TGTGCCAGCAGCCTCGGGACTTCGACTTACGAGCAGTACTTC. The gene calls are TRBV4-2 and TRBJ2-7; D perhaps matches TRBD2 (6 bases). The CDR3 has 14 residues. Trimming took off 4 bases at V and 4 bases at J, with 14 bases between the two ends. Germline V gives CDR1 LGHNA, CDR2 YNFKEQ.